This T cell receptor (beta chain) comes out of a study of response to subunit inactivated influenza vaccine. On this clonotype: Antigen unknown.

V was pared by 4 bases and J by 6 bases, with 4 bases of the junction left unmatched. Germline V gene lookup returns CDR1 SGHNT and CDR2 YYREEE (reference sequence). The CDR3 consists of 15 residues. Points from the study as a whole: That few new T cells are recruited by each seasonal influenza vaccination was the authors' suggestion.

TCRdb fed the RT-PCR reads into MiXCR, producing one record per CDR3 protein. The table includes about 500,000 distinct CDR3 sequences, approximately 15% detected once. The material sequenced was CD4+ T cells sorted from PBMCs, taken less than 25 months after vaccination. This chain joins TRBV5-4 and TRBJ2-1; TRBD2 aligns across 13 bases. The sequence was obtained from a man aged 50 to 75 who received an inactivated influenza vaccine. CDR3 protein: CASSGGLAGRNEQFF. Written as DNA, the CDR3 is TGTGCCAGCAGCGGGGGACTAGCGGGACGCAATGAGCAGTTCTTC.